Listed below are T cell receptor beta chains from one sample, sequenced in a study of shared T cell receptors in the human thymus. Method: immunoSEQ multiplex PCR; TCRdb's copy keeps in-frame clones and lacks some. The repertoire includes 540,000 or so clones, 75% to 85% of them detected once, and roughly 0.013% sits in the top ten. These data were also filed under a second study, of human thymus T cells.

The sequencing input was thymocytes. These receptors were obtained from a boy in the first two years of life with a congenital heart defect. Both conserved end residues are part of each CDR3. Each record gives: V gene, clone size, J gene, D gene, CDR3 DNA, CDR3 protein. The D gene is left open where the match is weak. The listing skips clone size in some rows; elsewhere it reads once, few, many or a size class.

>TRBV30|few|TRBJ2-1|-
TGTGCCTGGAGTCCTTCCCCTGCCCCGACTTTTTGTGAGCAGTTCTTC
CAWSPSPAPTFCEQFF
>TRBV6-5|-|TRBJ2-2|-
TGTGCCAGCCGGACACACGCCGGGGAGCTGTTTTTT
CASRTHAGELFF
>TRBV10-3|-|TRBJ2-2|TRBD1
TGTGCCATCAGTGAGCCTCTCCGACAGGGCACCGGGGAGCTGTTTTTT
CAISEPLRQGTGELFF
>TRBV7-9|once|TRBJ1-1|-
TGTGCCAGCAGCACGCGAGGAGGGGCCCCCACTGAAGCTTTCTTT
CASSTRGGAPTEAFF
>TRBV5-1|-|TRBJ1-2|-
TGCGCCAGCAGCTTCGGGGAGAACTATGGCTACACCTTC
CASSFGENYGYTF
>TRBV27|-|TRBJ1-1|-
TGTGCCAGCAGTTTGTCGGGGGTTCGGACTGAAGCTTTCTTT
CASSLSGVRTEAFF
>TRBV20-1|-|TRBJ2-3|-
TGCAGTGCTACAGGGGATACGCAGTATTTT
CSATGDTQYF
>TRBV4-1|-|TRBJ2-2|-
TGCGCCAGCAGCCAAGGGAGGCAGGGGAAGACCGGGGAGCTGTTTTTT
CASSQGRQGKTGELFF
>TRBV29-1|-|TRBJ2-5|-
TGCAGCGTTGAAGATGCCCGAGGGGAGACCCAGTACTTC
CSVEDARGETQYF
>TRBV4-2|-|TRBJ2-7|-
TGTGCCAGCAGCCAAGACCGGCTAGGAACCTACGAGCAGTACTTC
CASSQDRLGTYEQYF
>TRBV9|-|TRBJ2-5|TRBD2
TGTGCCAGCAGCGTAGGAGCGGGAGGTTTAGAGACCCAGTACTTC
CASSVGAGGLETQYF
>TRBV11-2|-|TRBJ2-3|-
TGTGCCAGCAGCTTGTGCTCTGCGGGAAACACAGATACGCAGTATTTT
CASSLCSAGNTDTQYF
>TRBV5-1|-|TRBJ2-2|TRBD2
TGCGCCAGCAGCTTGGATCCGGGAGGGCCCGTCGGGGAGCTGTTTTTT
CASSLDPGGPVGELFF
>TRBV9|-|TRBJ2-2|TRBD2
TGTGCCAGCAGCACCTACCCGGGACTAGAGATCACCGGGGAGCTGTTTTTT
CASSTYPGLEITGELFF
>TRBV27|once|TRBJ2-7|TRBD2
TGTGCCAGCAGTTCGGGACTAGCGGGAGGGGACTACGAGCAGTACTTC
CASSSGLAGGDYEQYF
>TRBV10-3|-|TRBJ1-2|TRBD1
TGTGCCACCCTATCTCGTACCTTAGGGGGCGATGGCTACACCTTC
CATLSRTLGGDGYTF
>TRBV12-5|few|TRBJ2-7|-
TGTGCTAGTGGTTTCGTCCGGGGTGGTGCCGAGCAGTACTTC
CASGFVRGGAEQYF
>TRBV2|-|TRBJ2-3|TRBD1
TGTGCCAGAGGGACAGGGGGCCCAGCCGACGGCACAGATACGCAGTATTTT
CARGTGGPADGTDTQYF
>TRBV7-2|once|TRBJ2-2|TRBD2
TGTGCCAGCAGCTTCAGACTAGCGGGAGGCGGAGGGGAGCTGTTTTTT
CASSFRLAGGGGELFF
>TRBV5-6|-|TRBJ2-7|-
TGTGCCAGCAGCCTCACTAAGGAAGGAGGCGGAGAGGGCTACGAGCAGTACTTC
CASSLTKEGGGEGYEQYF
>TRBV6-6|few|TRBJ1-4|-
TGTGCCAGCCGAGCTAGGGGTGTCTTGCCTAATGAAAAACTGTTTTTT
CASRARGVLPNEKLFF
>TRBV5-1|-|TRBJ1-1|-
TGCGCCAGCGCCCCGGGGTTTGGAAACACTGAAGCTTTCTTT
CASAPGFGNTEAFF
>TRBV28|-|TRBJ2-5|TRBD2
TGTGCCAGCACGCATCGGGAGGGCCGGGAGACCCAGTACTTC
CASTHREGRETQYF
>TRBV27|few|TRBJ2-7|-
TGTGCCAGCAGTTTAAGGCAGGGCGAATCCTACGAGCAGTACTTC
CASSLRQGESYEQYF
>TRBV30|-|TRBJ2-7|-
TGTGCCTGGAGTCGAGGGGGACCGCCGTCCGAGCAGTACTTC
CAWSRGGPPSEQYF
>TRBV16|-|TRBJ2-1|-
TGTGCCAGCAGCCCTAAGGCTAACGGGACTGGTGTGGACAATGAGCAGTTCTTC
CASSPKANGTGVDNEQFF
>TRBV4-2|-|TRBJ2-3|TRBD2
TGTGCCAGCAGCCAAGATCGGGGACTATCTCGCGTCGGCACAGATACGCAGTATTTT
CASSQDRGLSRVGTDTQYF
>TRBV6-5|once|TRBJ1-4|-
TGTGCCAGCAGCCACAGGGATAATGAAAAACTGTTTTTT
CASSHRDNEKLFF
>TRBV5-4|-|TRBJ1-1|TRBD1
TGTGCCAGCAGCTCATATCGGGGGGGACAGGGGGCTAGAGCTTTCTTT
CASSSYRGGQGARAFF
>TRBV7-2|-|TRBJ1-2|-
TGTGCCAGCAGCTTAGGTTGGCAGGGCAGCTATGGCTACACCTTC
CASSLGWQGSYGYTF
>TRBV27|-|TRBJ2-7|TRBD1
TGTGCCAGCAGATTGACCGGGACAGGCTCCTACGAGCAGTACTTC
CASRLTGTGSYEQYF
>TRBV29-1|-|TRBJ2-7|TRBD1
TGCAGCGTTGAGGGGGAGGCCAGGGGGCGACACGAGCAGTACTTC
CSVEGEARGRHEQYF
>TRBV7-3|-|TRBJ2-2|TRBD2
TGTGCCAGCAGCTTAATTCCAGCGGGGTTGACCGGGGAGCTGTTTTTT
CASSLIPAGLTGELFF
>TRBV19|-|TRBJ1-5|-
TGTGCCAGTAGAGAGGGACTGGACAATCAGCCCCAGCATTTT
CASREGLDNQPQHF
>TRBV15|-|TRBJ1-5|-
TGTGCCACCAGCTTGGCGGGGGAAAGTTGTGGCAATCAGCCCCAGCATTTT
CATSLAGESCGNQPQHF
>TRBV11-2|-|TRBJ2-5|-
TGTGCCAGCAGCTACGGGGAGACCCAGTACTTC
CASSYGETQYF
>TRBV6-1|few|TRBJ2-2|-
TGTGCCAGCAGTGAAGGAGGGATACGGATCGCGAACACCGGGGAGCTGTTTTTT
CASSEGGIRIANTGELFF
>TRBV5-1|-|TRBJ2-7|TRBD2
TGCGCCAGTAGGGCCACTAGCGGGGGAACCTACGAGCAGTACTTC
CASRATSGGTYEQYF
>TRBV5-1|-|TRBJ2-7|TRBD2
TGCGCCAGCAGCTTACCACCACTAGCGGGAGAGGATTGCGAGCAGTACTTC
CASSLPPLAGEDCEQYF
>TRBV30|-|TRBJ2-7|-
TGTGCCTGGGGCCGAGGGACTGGTTCATACGAGCAGTACTTC
CAWGRGTGSYEQYF
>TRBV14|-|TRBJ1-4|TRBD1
TGTGCCAGCAGCTCCAGTCCCGGGACAGGGGATAGGGGTGAAAAACTGTTTTTT
CASSSSPGTGDRGEKLFF
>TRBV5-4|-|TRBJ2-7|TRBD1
TGTGCCAGCAGCCCGGGACAGGGGACTCCCTCCGCCTACGAGCAGTACTTC
CASSPGQGTPSAYEQYF
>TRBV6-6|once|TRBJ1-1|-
TGTGCCAGCAGTCTCCGACAGGATACGAACACTGAAGCTTTCTTT
CASSLRQDTNTEAFF
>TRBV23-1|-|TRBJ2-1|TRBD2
TGCGCCAGCAGTCATGGACTAGCGGGCGCCTACAATGAGCAGTTCTTC
CASSHGLAGAYNEQFF
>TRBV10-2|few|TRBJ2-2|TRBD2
TGCGCCAGCAGTGCTTCAGCGGGAGGGACCGGGGAGCTGTTTTTT
CASSASAGGTGELFF